This T cell receptor (beta chain) was sequenced for a study of cytomegalovirus exposure and HLA in healthy donors. 13 Jbeta primers and 60 Vbeta primers were used for the PCR. Profiled with immunoSEQ multiplex PCR; TCRdb holds only in-frame clones, not every one. The data include around 140,000 clones; the top ten clones carry around 1.6%. The V segment lost 0 bases and the J segment 0 bases; nucleotides outside the gene matches: 6. This CDR3 has 18 amino acids. Germline V CDR1 and CDR2: SGDLS, YYNGEE. Whole-study results and caveats: On later analysis, the bulk of CMV-associated TCR beta chains appeared to be HLA-restricted. Immune exposure information available was restricted to CMV serostatus. Sequencing likely generated an artifact that appeared as a cluster of highly shared sequence variants. The classifier, whose performance was assessed in both the original and validation cohorts, reportedly diagnosed cytomegalovirus status with high specificity and sensitivity.

Turning to this clone: What it recognizes is unknown.

This chain links TRBV9 with TRBJ2-1; 10 nucleotides match TRBD2. The sequenced sample was PBMCs. The TCR sequence derives from a woman aged 40 to 50 in good health and CMV-seropositive. CDR3 sequence (DNA): TGTGCCAGCAGCGTAGTTGGGACTAGCGCACTCTCCTACAATGAGCAGTTCTTC. Amino acid sequence: CASSVVGTSALSYNEQFF.